A selection of T cell receptor beta chains follows, all from one sample in a study of blood T cell repertoires in COVID-19. TCRdb keeps only in-frame clones here, not all; method: immunoSEQ multiplex PCR. This table has about 160,000 clones, about 92% appearing once. The sequenced sample consisted of peripheral blood. These receptors came from a woman aged 55-70 years with COVID-19, enrolled during active disease. Both conserved end residues are part of each CDR3. The order of the fields is V gene, clone size, D gene, J gene, CDR3 protein, CDR3 DNA. A D gene is named only where the DNA matches it firmly. The listing skips clone size in some rows; elsewhere it reads once, few, many or a size class.

>TRBV7-2|once|TRBD1|TRBJ1-2
CASSSNAGTVSGYTF
TGTGCCAGCAGCTCCAACGCCGGGACAGTTAGTGGCTACACCTTC
>TRBV5-1|NA|NA|TRBJ2-1
CASSLDGGGFSSYNEQFF
TGCGCCAGCAGCTTGGACGGTGGGGGCTTTAGCTCCTACAATGAGCAGTTCTTC
>TRBV5-8|NA|NA|TRBJ1-1
CASSFLSILESLMNTEAFF
TGTGCCAGCAGCTTCCTTTCCATTCTTGAGAGCTTAATGAACACTGAAGCTTTCTTT
>TRBV27|NA|NA|TRBJ1-1
CASRSMEGYTEAFF
TGTGCCAGCAGGAGCATGGAGGGGTACACTGAAGCTTTCTTT
>TRBV6-2/TRBV6-3|NA|TRBD1|TRBJ2-3
CASSFAGTGVSDTQYF
TGTGCCAGCAGTTTCGCCGGGACAGGGGTTTCAGATACGCAGTATTTT
>TRBV19|NA|NA|TRBJ2-3
CASSNPGSTDTQYF
TGTGCCAGTAGTAACCCAGGGAGCACAGATACGCAGTATTTT
>TRBV5-1|NA|NA|TRBJ1-4
CASSLGAGDNEKLFF
TGCGCCAGCAGCTTGGGGGCAGGGGACAATGAAAAACTGTTTTTT
>TRBV7-9|NA|NA|TRBJ1-6
CASSLGGDSPLHF
TGTGCCAGCAGCTTAGGGGGGGACTCACCCCTCCACTTT
>TRBV6-5|NA|NA|TRBJ2-7
CASTDRAYEQYF
TGTGCCAGCACCGACAGAGCCTACGAGCAGTACTTC
>TRBV6-6|NA|TRBD1|TRBJ1-2
CTSRDSGKANYGYTF
TGTACGAGCCGGGACAGTGGTAAGGCCAACTATGGCTACACCTTC
>TRBV7-9|NA|NA|TRBJ2-1
CASSLALQNNEQFF
TGTGCCAGCAGCTTAGCTTTACAGAACAATGAGCAGTTCTTC